This entry lists 10 T cell receptor beta chains sequenced from one sample in a study of blood T cell repertoires in COVID-19. Clones were sequenced by immunoSEQ multiplex PCR, and TCRdb holds only the in-frame ones, with some missing. The sample holds roughly 190,000 clones; around 84% are singletons and the top ten take approximately 3%. The specimen was PBMCs or T cells enriched from blood (not recorded which). Receptors were obtained from a woman between 25 and 40 years old who had recovered from COVID-19.

The chain's CDR3 is CASSIALTGISYTF. CDR3 coding DNA: TGTGCCAGTAGTATAGCCCTGACAGGGATTAGCTACACCTTC. The gene calls are TRBV19 and TRBJ1-2, with 7 bases fitting TRBD1. The CDR3 is made up of 14 amino acids. Germline lookup yields CDR1 LNHDA and CDR2 SQIVND (reference sequence). With V trimmed by 1 base and J by 9 bases, 8 bases remained unmatched.

This clone came up once. V usage is TRBV27 and J usage is TRBJ2-7, with TRBD2 matching over 7 bases. The junction had 8 bases not matched to a gene; V was cut back by 6 bases and J by 0 bases. CDR1 and CDR2 from the germline V gene are MNHEY and SMNVEV (reference sequence). The CDR3 has 15 amino acids. CDR3 DNA sequence: TGTGCCAGCAGACGTCCTGCGGGAGTCTCCTACGAGCAGTACTTC. It is translated as CASRRPAGVSYEQYF.

The chain couples TRBV15 to TRBJ2-1; 9 positions agree with TRBD2. The junction had 5 bases not matched to a gene; V was cut back by 4 bases and J by 4 bases. This CDR3 is 15 amino acids long. CDR1 and CDR2 from the germline V gene are LNHNV and YYDKDF (reference sequence). The CDR3 DNA reads TGTGCCACCAGCACCCGGCGGGAGGGGTACAATGAGCAGTTCTTC. It yields the protein CATSTRREGYNEQFF.

A note on this clone: The same CDR3 arises from other DNA sequences in this sample as well. This chain links TRBV3-1 (or the pseudogene TRBV3-2) with TRBJ2-7, with D perhaps TRBD2 (6 bases). V lost 1 base and J 0 bases, leaving 10 bases between the germline ends. This CDR3 region has 15 residues. Germline V CDR1 and CDR2: LGHDT, YNNKEL (reference sequence). The CDR3 DNA sequence: TGTGCCAGCAGCCAAGGCTTAGCGGTCTCCTACGAGCAGTACTTC. It encodes CASSQGLAVSYEQYF.

A remark on this clone: A much larger clone sits a single nucleotide away, making a read error possible. The V and J genes are TRBV27 and TRBJ1-1; 8 nucleotides align to TRBD1. The CDR3 has 13 residues. CDR1 is MNHEY and CDR2 is SMNVEV in the germline V gene (reference sequence). V lost 6 bases, J lost 4 bases, and 4 bases stayed unmatched. For the CDR3, the DNA is TGTGCCAGCAGCTTCACAGGGGGCACTGAAGCTTTCTTT. Translated, it gives CASSFTGGTEAFF.

This clone was seen more than once but under ten times. The chain is built from TRBV20-1 and TRBJ2-1; 8 bases line up with TRBD2. The CDR3 is 14 amino acids. V shed 3 bases and J 7 bases; nucleotides not matched to a gene: 8. Germline V CDR1 and CDR2: DFQATT, SNEGSKA (reference sequence). The CDR3 DNA follows: TGCAGTGCTAGTGGGACTAGGGGTCGAAATGAGCAGTTCTTC. This translates into CSASGTRGRNEQFF.

The CDR3 DNA is TGTGCCAGCAGCTCTGCGGCCGGAGGCTACGAGCAGTACTTC. This translates into CASSSAAGGYEQYF. The gene calls are TRBV9 and TRBJ2-7, with D possibly being TRBD2 (5 bases). Trimming pared 4 bases from V and 3 bases from J, leaving 14 bases between. CDR3 length: 14 amino acids. CDR1 and CDR2 from the germline V gene are SGDLS and YYNGEE.

The rearrangement joins TRBV30 to TRBJ1-6; 9 bases agree with TRBD1. The CDR3 extends over 15 amino acids. Losses at the gene ends were 5 bases for V and 5 bases for J; bases not matched to a gene: 7. Germline CDR1 reads GTSNPN; CDR2 reads SVGIG (reference sequence). The CDR3 reads CAWGQWDRDNSPLHF. The CDR3 DNA is TGTGCCTGGGGGCAGTGGGACAGGGATAATTCACCCCTCCACTTT. The whole variable domain, filled in from reference TRBV30 and TRBJ1-6, reads SQTIHQWPATLVQPVGSPLSLECTVEGTSNPNLYWYRQAAGRGLQLLFYSVGIGQISSEVPQNLSASRPQDRQFILSSKKLLLSDSGFYLCAWGQWDRDNSPLHFGNGTRLTVT.

This chain links TRBV7-2 with TRBJ2-4, with D hard to call. The CDR3 consists of 14 residues. The V gene's germline CDR1 is SGHTA and CDR2 FQGNSA. Trimming stripped 5 bases from V and 0 bases from J, with 8 bases between. The DNA of the CDR3 is TGTGCCAGCAGCGCCGACATAGCCAAAAACATTCAGTACTTC. Protein sequence: CASSADIAKNIQYF.

The chain combines TRBV2 with TRBJ1-2, with a weak D call TRBD1 (5 bases). Germline CDR1 reads SNHLY; CDR2 reads FYNNEI. This CDR3 has 13 amino acids. The V end was cut by 7 bases, the J end by 3 bases, with 12 bases between. The CDR3 loop reads CASTSDTYYGYTF. CDR3 coding DNA: TGTGCCAGCACCTCGGACACCTACTATGGCTACACCTTC.